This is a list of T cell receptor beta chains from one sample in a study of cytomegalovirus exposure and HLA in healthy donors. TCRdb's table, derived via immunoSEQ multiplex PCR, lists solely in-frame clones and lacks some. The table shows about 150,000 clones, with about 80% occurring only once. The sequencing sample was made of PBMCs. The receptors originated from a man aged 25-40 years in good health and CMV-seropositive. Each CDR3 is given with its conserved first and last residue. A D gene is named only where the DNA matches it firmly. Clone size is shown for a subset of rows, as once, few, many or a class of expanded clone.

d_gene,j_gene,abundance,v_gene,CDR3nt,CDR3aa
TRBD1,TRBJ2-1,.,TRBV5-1,TGCGCCAGCAGCTTTTCGTCGACAGGGGGCGGGGATGAGCAGTTCTTC,CASSFSSTGGGDEQFF
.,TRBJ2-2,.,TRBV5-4,TGTGCCAGCAGCCTTAGCGGAACGAACACCGGGGAGCTGTTTTTT,CASSLSGTNTGELFF
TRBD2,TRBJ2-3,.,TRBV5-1,TGCGCCAGCAGCCTCGGACTAGTAGGGGATACGCAGTATTTT,CASSLGLVGDTQYF
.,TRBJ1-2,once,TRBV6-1,TGTGCCAGCAGTGAATTGGGCCAGGGGTTCTCGCTGTATGGCTACACCTTC,CASSELGQGFSLYGYTF
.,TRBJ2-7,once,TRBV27,TGTGCCAGCAGCCGGAAAGGACAGTGGGCCTCCTACGAGCAGTACTTC,CASSRKGQWASYEQYF
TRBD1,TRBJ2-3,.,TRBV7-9,TGTGCCAGCAGCCAGGGGGTAACTTCTAGCACAGATACGCAGTATTTT,CASSQGVTSSTDTQYF
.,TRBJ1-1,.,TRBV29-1,TGCAGCGGGGCGGGGACCCCAAAAGCGAACACTGAAGCTTTCTTT,CSGAGTPKANTEAFF
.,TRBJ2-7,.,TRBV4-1,TGCGCCAGCAGCCAAGACAGACAGGATCTCTACGAGCAGTACTTC,CASSQDRQDLYEQYF
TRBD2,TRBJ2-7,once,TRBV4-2,TGTGCCAGCAGCCAAGATCCGGGAGGGAGGATGATCTCCTACGAGCAGTACTTC,CASSQDPGGRMISYEQYF
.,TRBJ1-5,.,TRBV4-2,TGTGCCAGCAGCCAAGATGCAGTACGGGGCAATCAGCCCCAGCATTTT,CASSQDAVRGNQPQHF
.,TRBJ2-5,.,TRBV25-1,TGTGCCAGCAGTGAAGTACAACCGCTCGCCGAGACCCAGTACTTC,CASSEVQPLAETQYF
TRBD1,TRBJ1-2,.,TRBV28,TGTGCCAGCAGCCGGGGACAGAACTATGGCTACACCTTC,CASSRGQNYGYTF
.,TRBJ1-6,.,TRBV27,TGTGCCAGCAGTTCGGAGGACTATAATTCACCCCTCCACTTT,CASSSEDYNSPLHF
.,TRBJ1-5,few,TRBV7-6,TGTGCCAGCAGCTTAGGCAGGGAAATGAATCAGCCCCAGCATTTT,CASSLGREMNQPQHF
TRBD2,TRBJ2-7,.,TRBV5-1,TGCGCCAGCAGCTTCAATAGCGGGAGGGCCTCCGAGCAGTACTTC,CASSFNSGRASEQYF
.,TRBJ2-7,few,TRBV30,TGTGCCTGGAGTGTACGGAGTCAGGGCGATGGGCAGTACTTC,CAWSVRSQGDGQYF
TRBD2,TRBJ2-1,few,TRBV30,TGTGCCTGGAGTGACTCCCTATCTAGCGGGAGGTCGGGGAATGAGCAGTTCTTC,CAWSDSLSSGRSGNEQFF
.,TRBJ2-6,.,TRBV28,TGTGCCAGCAGTTTTGAGGGACTGGTCTCTGGGGCCAACGTCCTGACTTTC,CASSFEGLVSGANVLTF
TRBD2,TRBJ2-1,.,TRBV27,TGTGCCAGCAGCGTGGGAGGGCGATACAATGAGCAGTTCTTC,CASSVGGRYNEQFF
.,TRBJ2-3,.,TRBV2,TGTGCCAGCAGTGAAGGTGCAGGGGATGATACGCAGTATTTT,CASSEGAGDDTQYF
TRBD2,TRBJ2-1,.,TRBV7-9,TGTGCCAGCAGCCCCACTAGCGGAGCTAAACCAGAGCAGTTCTTC,CASSPTSGAKPEQFF
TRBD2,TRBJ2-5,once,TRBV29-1,TGCAGCGTTGAAGCCACCCCACTCCGGGGGGGGGAGACCCAGTACTTC,CSVEATPLRGGETQYF
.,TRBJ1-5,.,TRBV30,TGTGCCTGGAGCGAGGAGGTCCGGGGCAATCAGCCCCAGCATTTT,CAWSEEVRGNQPQHF
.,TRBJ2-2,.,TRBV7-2,TGTGCCAGCAGCAGAGGCCCGAACACCGGGGAGCTGTTTTTT,CASSRGPNTGELFF
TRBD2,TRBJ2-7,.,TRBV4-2,TGTGCCAGCAGCCAAGATCCTAGCGGGGCTTCCTACGAGCAGTACTTC,CASSQDPSGASYEQYF
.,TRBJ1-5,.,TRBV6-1,TGTGTCGCTAGGGAGGGGGGGAGCGATCAGCCCCAGCATTTT,CVAREGGSDQPQHF
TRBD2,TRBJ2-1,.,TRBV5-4,TGTGCCAGCAGCCTAGCGGGAGCCCATGGTGAGCAGTTCTTC,CASSLAGAHGEQFF
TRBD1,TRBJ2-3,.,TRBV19,TGTGCCAGTAGCCATTGGAAAACCGGGACAGGTCGCACAGATACGCAGTATTTT,CASSHWKTGTGRTDTQYF
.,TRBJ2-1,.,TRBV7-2,TGTGCCAGCAGCCCCGGGCAGGGGCTTTACAATGAGCAGTTCTTC,CASSPGQGLYNEQFF
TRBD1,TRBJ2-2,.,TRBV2,TGTGCCAGCAGTGCCGGGACAGGGGCGAACACCGGGGAGCTGTTTTTT,CASSAGTGANTGELFF
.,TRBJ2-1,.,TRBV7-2,TGTGCCAGCAGCGCCTCGCGAGGGGACTTCAATGAGCAGTTCTTC,CASSASRGDFNEQFF
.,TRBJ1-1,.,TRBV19,TGTGCCAGTAGTAGGGGCCCACGGAACACTGAAGCTTTCTTT,CASSRGPRNTEAFF
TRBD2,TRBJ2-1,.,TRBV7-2,TGTGCCAGCAGCATACTGGGCCTAGCGGGAGGCAATGAGCAGTTCTTC,CASSILGLAGGNEQFF
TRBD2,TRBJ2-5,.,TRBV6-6,TGTGCCAGCAGTCTCGAGCGGGAGCAAGAGACCCAGTACTTC,CASSLEREQETQYF
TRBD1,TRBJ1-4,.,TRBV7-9,TGTGCCAGCAGCTCCGGACAGGGGGATGAAAAACTGTTTTTT,CASSSGQGDEKLFF
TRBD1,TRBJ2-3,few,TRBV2,TGTGCCAGCAGTGAGACAGGGGGATTTCTCACGACAGATACGCAGTATTTT,CASSETGGFLTTDTQYF
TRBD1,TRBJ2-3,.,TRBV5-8,TGTGCCAGCAGCACCGGGACAGGGACTGATACGCAGTATTTT,CASSTGTGTDTQYF
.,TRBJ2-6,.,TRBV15,TGTGCCACCAGTACCGGGACATCTGGGGCCAACGTCCTGACTTTC,CATSTGTSGANVLTF
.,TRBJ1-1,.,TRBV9,TGTGCCAGCAGCGTAGCCCTTAACACTGAAGCTTTCTTT,CASSVALNTEAFF
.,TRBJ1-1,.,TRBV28,TGTGCCAGCAGTGAGCAACAGGGCGGGGGGAACACTGAAGCTTTCTTT,CASSEQQGGGNTEAFF
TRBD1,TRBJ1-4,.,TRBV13,TGTGCCAGCAGCTCCCTCCAGGGGGTTGAAAAACTGTTTTTT,CASSSLQGVEKLFF
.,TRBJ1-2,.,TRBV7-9,TGTGCCAGCAGCTTGGGGACAAATTATGGCTACACCTTC,CASSLGTNYGYTF
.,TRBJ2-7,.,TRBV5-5,TGTGCCAGCAGCCTCACCCCAGGGGCAGGGTCCTACGAGCAGTACTTC,CASSLTPGAGSYEQYF
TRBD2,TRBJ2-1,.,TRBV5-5,TGTGCCAGCAGCTTGGAGGGAGGGCCTTACAATGAGCAGTTCTTC,CASSLEGGPYNEQFF
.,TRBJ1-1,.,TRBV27,TGTGCCAGCAGATATCAGGGTTCTACTGAAGCTTTCTTT,CASRYQGSTEAFF
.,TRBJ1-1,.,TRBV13,TGTGCCAGCAGTATCCCGAGCGAGAGTTTTGGCGCTTTCTTT,CASSIPSESFGAFF
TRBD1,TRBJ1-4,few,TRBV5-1,TGCGCCAGCAGCTGGGGACAGGGCGGGCTTAATGAAAAACTGTTTTTT,CASSWGQGGLNEKLFF